The present T cell receptor beta chain was sequenced within a study of blood T cell repertoires in COVID-19. Study information: Specimens from acute and convalescent COVID-19 originated in the United States, Italy and Spain.

The authors' processing: It was from reference gene primer amplification that nucleated cell counts were estimated. The table came from immunoSEQ multiplex PCR; TCRdb's copy has only in-frame clones and leaves some out. V and J calls and clone size follow that table, whereas D and trimming were derived from the DNA. The sample contains more than 70,000 clones, roughly nine tenths of which appear only once. V lost 3 bases and J lost 2; bases outside the gene matches: 6. CDR3 length: 16 amino acids. Germline V gene sequence: CDR1 LNHDA, CDR2 SQIVND (reference sequence). The material sequenced was peripheral blood. The chain employs TRBV19 and TRBJ2-3; the match to TRBD1 covers 9 bases. The clonotype comes from a man aged 50 or older with acute or convalescent COVID-19. CDR3 residues: CASSIGTGTTTDTQYF. The CDR3 nucleotides are TGTGCCAGTAGTATCGGGACAGGGACAACCACAGATACGCAGTATTTT. Full variable domain (rest looked up from reference TRBV19 and TRBJ2-3): DGGITQSPKYLFRKEGQNVTLSCEQNLNHDAMYWYRQDPGQGLRLIYYSQIVNDFQKGDIAEGYSVSREKKESFPLTVTSAQKNPTAFYLCASSIGTGTTTDTQYFGPGTRLTVL.